A selection of T cell receptor beta chains follows, all from one sample in a study of STAT5B mutations in CD4+ large granular lymphocyte leukemia. TCRdb keeps only in-frame clones here, not all; method: immunoSEQ multiplex PCR. The table has 30,000 to 40,000 clones, 69% seen once. Source material: CD4+ T cells from blood buffy coats. Every receptor here comes from a human donor in good health. CDR3s include the opening cysteine and the closing phenylalanine or tryptophan. The D gene is left open where the match is weak. Clone size is stated in some rows and not others, as once, few, many or a class when expanded.

j_gene | v_gene | d_gene | abundance | CDR3aa | CDR3nt
TRBJ2-1 | TRBV25-1 | NA | NA | CASSAADGTTYNEQFF | TGTGCCAGCAGTGCCGCCGATGGCACGACCTACAATGAGCAGTTCTTC
TRBJ2-3 | TRBV6-5 | TRBD2 | NA | CASSGGGPPTDTQYF | TGTGCCAGCAGTGGCGGGGGGCCTCCCACAGATACGCAGTATTTT
TRBJ2-5 | TRBV5-1 | NA | NA | CASSLWDTQETQYF | TGCGCCAGCAGCTTATGGGACACCCAAGAGACCCAGTACTTC
TRBJ1-4 | TRBV4-2 | TRBD1 | NA | CASSQAGQGDEKLFF | TGTGCCAGCAGCCAAGCCGGACAGGGGGATGAAAAACTGTTTTTT
TRBJ2-5 | TRBV7-2 | NA | once | CASSGQETQYF | TGTGCCAGCAGCGGGCAAGAGACCCAGTACTTC
TRBJ2-1 | TRBV7-2 | TRBD1 | NA | CASSLAQGAYNEQFF | TGTGCCAGCAGCTTAGCACAGGGGGCCTACAATGAGCAGTTCTTC
TRBJ2-1 | TRBV9 | NA | NA | CASSVQGGSYNEQFF | TGTGCCAGCAGCGTGCAGGGGGGCTCCTACAATGAGCAGTTCTTC
TRBJ2-3 | TRBV4-3 | TRBD1 | NA | CASSQDFGTGGLLTQYF | TGCGCCAGCAGCCAAGATTTCGGGACAGGGGGCCTATTGACGCAGTATTTT
TRBJ1-2 | TRBV27 | NA | NA | CASSLSGNYGYTF | TGTGCCAGCAGTTTATCTGGGAACTATGGCTACACCTTC
TRBJ1-2 | TRBV30 | NA | NA | CAWTLGTYGYTF | TGTGCCTGGACTCTCGGGACATATGGCTACACCTTC
TRBJ1-5 | TRBV6-1 | NA | NA | CASSEVLQPQHF | TGTGCCAGCAGTGAAGTCCTTCAGCCCCAGCATTTT
TRBJ2-5 | TRBV18 | TRBD1 | NA | CASSPPRQGQETQYF | TGTGCCAGCTCACCACCAAGACAGGGTCAAGAGACCCAGTACTTC
TRBJ2-3 | TRBV9 | NA | NA | CASSVGTPSTDTQYF | TGTGCCAGCAGCGTAGGGACTCCTAGCACAGATACGCAGTATTTT
TRBJ2-7 | TRBV9 | TRBD1 | NA | CASSVGGGTGLYEQYF | TGTGCCAGCAGCGTAGGAGGTGGGACAGGGCTCTACGAGCAGTACTTC
TRBJ1-6 | TRBV5-1 | TRBD1 | NA | CASSWGTENSPLHF | TGCGCCAGCAGCTGGGGGACAGAAAATTCACCCCTCCACTTT
TRBJ2-1 | TRBV9 | NA | once | CASSAGDEGPQFF | TGTGCCAGCAGCGCGGGGGATGAGGGTCCCCAGTTCTTC
TRBJ2-2 | TRBV5-4 | TRBD1 | NA | CASRLDRGGWTGELFF | TGTGCCAGCAGACTGGACAGGGGGGGTTGGACCGGGGAGCTGTTTTTT
TRBJ2-2 | TRBV5-4 | TRBD2 | NA | CASSPGGTTGELFF | TGTGCCAGCAGCCCGGGAGGTACAACCGGGGAGCTGTTTTTT
TRBJ2-1 | TRBV29-1 | TRBD1 | once | CSVRTGNGGEQFF | TGCAGCGTCCGGACAGGGAACGGGGGTGAGCAGTTCTTC
TRBJ1-1 | TRBV6-5 | NA | NA | CASRGRLNTEAFF | TGTGCCAGCAGAGGGCGTTTGAACACTGAAGCTTTCTTT
TRBJ1-5 | TRBV4-2 | NA | few | CASSQHDRGAQPQHF | TGTGCCAGCAGCCAGCATGACCGGGGGGCTCAGCCCCAGCATTTT
TRBJ2-5 | TRBV4-3 | NA | NA | CASSQGEGRMETQYF | TGCGCCAGCAGCCAAGGAGAGGGACGCATGGAGACCCAGTACTTC
TRBJ1-6 | TRBV5-1 | NA | few | CASSLADVNSPLHF | TGCGCCAGCAGCTTGGCTGACGTCAATTCACCCCTCCACTTT
TRBJ1-4 | TRBV18 | NA | few | CASSPRAANEKLFF | TGTGCCAGCTCACCAAGGGCAGCTAATGAAAAACTGTTTTTT
TRBJ1-5 | TRBV19 | NA | NA | CASRGRNQPQHF | TGTGCCAGTAGGGGTAGGAATCAGCCCCAGCATTTT
TRBJ2-7 | TRBV5-1 | TRBD2 | NA | CATSSGTSGYEQYF | TGCGCCACCTCGTCCGGGACTAGCGGCTACGAGCAGTACTTC
TRBJ2-5 | TRBV7-9 | TRBD2 | NA | CASSLSSGVGETQYF | TGTGCCAGCAGCTTATCTAGCGGGGTCGGAGAGACCCAGTACTTC
TRBJ1-4 | TRBV2 | NA | NA | CASRQGQVREKLFF | TGTGCCAGCAGACAGGGCCAAGTGAGAGAAAAACTGTTTTTT
TRBJ1-5 | TRBV5-6 | TRBD1 | NA | CASSFRDRVLSNQPQHF | TGTGCCAGCAGCTTCCGGGACAGGGTCTTGAGCAATCAGCCCCAGCATTTT
TRBJ2-7 | TRBV7-2 | TRBD1 | NA | CASSLARDRGAHEQYF | TGTGCCAGCAGCTTAGCCCGGGACAGGGGGGCCCACGAGCAGTACTTC
TRBJ2-5 | TRBV11-2 | NA | NA | CASSLVGYRRTQYF | TGTGCCAGCAGCTTAGTCGGGTACCGGCGGACCCAGTACTTC
TRBJ1-6 | TRBV30 | TRBD1 | few | CAWSAGTVSNSPLHF | TGTGCCTGGAGTGCTGGGACAGTTTCGAATTCACCCCTCCACTTT
TRBJ1-1 | TRBV11-2 | NA | NA | CASSLGTADAEAFF | TGTGCCAGCAGCTTAGGGACTGCTGACGCTGAAGCTTTCTTT
TRBJ2-3 | TRBV2 | TRBD2 | once | CASRGTTYTDTQYF | TGTGCCAGCAGGGGGACTACCTACACAGATACGCAGTATTTT
TRBJ2-7 | TRBV7-2 | TRBD1 | NA | CASSSPDRGFYEQYF | TGTGCCAGCAGCTCCCCGGACAGGGGATTCTACGAGCAGTACTTC
TRBJ2-5 | TRBV5-4 | NA | NA | CASKSGLQETQYF | TGTGCCAGCAAATCGGGGCTGCAAGAGACCCAGTACTTC
TRBJ2-5 | TRBV7-2 | NA | NA | CASSLGASRETQYF | TGTGCCAGCAGCTTAGGGGCTAGCAGGGAGACCCAGTACTTC
TRBJ2-7 | TRBV5-6 | TRBD2 | NA | CASSFRGGPYEQYF | TGTGCCAGCAGCTTCCGCGGGGGGCCCTACGAGCAGTACTTC
TRBJ2-5 | TRBV6-5 | TRBD2 | NA | CASSTLAPGGTQYF | TGTGCCAGCAGTACACTAGCTCCGGGAGGGACCCAGTACTTC
TRBJ1-4 | TRBV5-1 | NA | NA | CASSLDRQGEKLFF | TGCGCCAGCAGCTTGGACAGGCAAGGTGAAAAACTGTTTTTT
TRBJ1-2 | TRBV5-4 | TRBD1 | NA | CASSSLTGNYGYTF | TGTGCCAGCAGCTCCTTGACAGGGAACTATGGCTACACCTTC
TRBJ2-3 | TRBV11-3 | NA | NA | CASSTSGTDTQYF | TGTGCCAGCAGCACGAGTGGGACAGATACGCAGTATTTT
TRBJ1-6 | TRBV6-4 | NA | NA | CASSRDINSPLHF | TGTGCCAGCAGCCGGGACATAAATTCACCCCTCCACTTT
TRBJ1-2 | TRBV7-9 | NA | few | CASSPLTRGRGAYGYTF | TGTGCCAGCAGCCCCCTCACCCGTGGACGAGGAGCCTATGGCTACACCTTC
TRBJ2-3 | TRBV7-3 | TRBD2 | NA | CASSLIGAGVRDTQYF | TGTGCCAGCAGCTTGATCGGAGCGGGGGTGCGAGATACGCAGTATTTT
TRBJ2-3 | TRBV29-1 | NA | NA | CSVERAVRDTQYF | TGCAGCGTTGAACGGGCCGTGCGGGATACGCAGTATTTT
TRBJ1-4 | TRBV7-2 | NA | NA | CASSAKGWSNEKLFF | TGTGCCAGCAGCGCCAAAGGGTGGTCTAATGAAAAACTGTTTTTT
TRBJ2-2 | TRBV13 | NA | NA | CASSGGSGELFF | TGTGCCAGCAGCGGCGGATCCGGGGAGCTGTTTTTT
TRBJ2-1 | TRBV11-3 | TRBD2 | NA | CASSPSGGEQFF | TGTGCCAGCAGCCCTAGCGGGGGGGAGCAGTTCTTC
TRBJ2-1 | TRBV5-4 | TRBD2 | NA | CASSLVSGVGNEQFF | TGTGCCAGCAGCTTGGTTAGCGGGGTGGGGAATGAGCAGTTCTTC
TRBJ1-3 | TRBV2 | TRBD1 | few | CASTIRQGSGNTIYF | TGTGCCAGCACCATAAGACAGGGGTCCGGAAACACCATATATTTT
TRBJ2-3 | TRBV10-3 | TRBD2 | NA | CAISQGLADTDTQYF | TGTGCCATCAGTCAGGGACTAGCGGACACAGATACGCAGTATTTT
TRBJ2-1 | TRBV5-1 | TRBD2 | NA | CASSPPGGIGEQFF | TGCGCCAGCAGCCCCCCGGGGGGTATCGGTGAGCAGTTCTTC
TRBJ1-2 | TRBV27 | NA | NA | CASRQSGLYGYTF | TGTGCCAGCAGGCAATCCGGGCTCTATGGCTACACCTTC
TRBJ2-4 | TRBV10-1 | NA | once | CASLLYHREERNIQYF | TGCGCCAGCCTCCTCTACCATAGGGAGGAACGGAACATTCAGTACTTC
TRBJ2-1 | TRBV4-2 | TRBD2 | NA | CASSQVLAGGSNEQFF | TGTGCCAGCAGCCAGGTCCTAGCGGGGGGGAGCAATGAGCAGTTCTTC
TRBJ2-1 | TRBV2 | NA | NA | CASSEAGTYNEQFF | TGTGCCAGCAGTGAGGCAGGAACCTACAATGAGCAGTTCTTC
TRBJ2-3 | TRBV5-1 | NA | NA | CASSPSSWPDTQYF | TGCGCCAGCAGCCCCTCGTCCTGGCCAGATACGCAGTATTTT
TRBJ2-3 | TRBV7-2 | TRBD2 | NA | CASSLDVLAGGQTDTQYF | TGTGCCAGCAGCTTAGATGTACTAGCGGGGGGGCAGACAGATACGCAGTATTTT
TRBJ2-1 | TRBV7-2 | NA | NA | CASSFGELSYNEQFF | TGTGCCAGCAGCTTCGGGGAGCTAAGCTACAATGAGCAGTTCTTC